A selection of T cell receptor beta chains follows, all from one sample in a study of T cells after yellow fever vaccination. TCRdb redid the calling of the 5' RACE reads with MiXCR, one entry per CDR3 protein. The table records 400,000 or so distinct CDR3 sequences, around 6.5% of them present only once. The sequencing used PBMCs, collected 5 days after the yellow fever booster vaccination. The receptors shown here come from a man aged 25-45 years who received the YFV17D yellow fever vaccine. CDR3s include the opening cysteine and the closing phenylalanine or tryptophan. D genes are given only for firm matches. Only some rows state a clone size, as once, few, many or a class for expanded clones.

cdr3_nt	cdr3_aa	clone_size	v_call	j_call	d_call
TGTGCCAGCAGCTTAGCCGGGACAGGGGGCGTCGAGCAGTACTTC	CASSLAGTGGVEQYF	-	TRBV7-2	TRBJ2-7	TRBD1
TGTGCCAGCAGCTTGGCGCCCGCCGGGGGGGCCCAAGAGACCCAGTACTTC	CASSLAPAGGAQETQYF	few	TRBV5-5	TRBJ2-5	TRBD2
TGCGCCAGCAGCGCCCAGACCGAAATGGGGGAGTACTTC	CASSAQTEMGEYF	many	TRBV5-1	TRBJ2-7	-
TGTGCCAGCAGTGATCACGGACCCAGCTATGGCTACACCTTC	CASSDHGPSYGYTF	few	TRBV6-1	TRBJ1-2	-
TGTGCCAGCAGCTTAGGTGTTCTTGAAGCTTTCTTT	CASSLGVLEAFF	many	TRBV7-9	TRBJ1-1	-
TGTGCCAGCAGCAACGACAGGGGGACTGAAGCTTTCTTT	CASSNDRGTEAFF	-	TRBV12-3/TRBV12-4	TRBJ1-1	TRBD1
TGCAGCGTTGAGGGGGGGTCCTACAATGAGCAGTTCTTC	CSVEGGSYNEQFF	few	TRBV29-1	TRBJ2-1	TRBD2
TGCAGTGCCAGGAGGGGGCGGACCGGGGAGCTGTTTTTT	CSARRGRTGELFF	few	TRBV20-1	TRBJ2-2	-
TGCAGTGCTTCCCCTCTAGCGGGAGTGTACGAGCAGTACTTC	CSASPLAGVYEQYF	few	TRBV20-1	TRBJ2-7	TRBD2
TGTGCCAGCAGTTCCCCGGGTGGGACCACAGATACGCAGTATTTT	CASSSPGGTTDTQYF	few	TRBV28	TRBJ2-3	-
TGCAGCGTCGGAGGGACAGGGAACTCCAATGAGCAGTTCTTC	CSVGGTGNSNEQFF	many	TRBV29-1	TRBJ2-1	TRBD1
TGCGCCAGCAGCTCCGGGACAGGGACCTCCTACGAGCAGTACTTC	CASSSGTGTSYEQYF	-	TRBV10-2	TRBJ2-7	TRBD1
TGTGCCAGCAGTTTCCCGGGCCTAGCGGGAAGAAGTTACGAGCAGTACTTC	CASSFPGLAGRSYEQYF	-	TRBV7-2	TRBJ2-7	TRBD2
TGCAGTGCCAGAGTCGGGCTAGCCAAAAACATTCAGTACTTC	CSARVGLAKNIQYF	many	TRBV20-1	TRBJ2-4	-
TGTGCCAGCAGCGGGGGACAGGGAAGGGTCGAGCAGTACTTC	CASSGGQGRVEQYF	many	TRBV11-2	TRBJ2-7	TRBD1
TGTGCCAGCAGCCCTAACTCCCTAAGGAGAGAGCAGTACTTC	CASSPNSLRREQYF	few	TRBV6-2/TRBV6-3	TRBJ2-7	-
TGTGCCAGCAGCTTAGGGACTAAAGGCCCCGGGGAGCTGTTTTTT	CASSLGTKGPGELFF	many	TRBV11-2	TRBJ2-2	-
TGTGCCAGCAGCCCGACAGAATACACCGGGGAGCTGTTTTTT	CASSPTEYTGELFF	-	TRBV4-2	TRBJ2-2	-
TGTGCCAGCAGTTACCGGACAAACTATGGCTACACCTTC	CASSYRTNYGYTF	many	TRBV6-2/TRBV6-3	TRBJ1-2	-
TGCAGCGTTGGTCGGGGCGGCCTCCAAGAGACCCAGTACTTC	CSVGRGGLQETQYF	-	TRBV29-1	TRBJ2-5	-
TGTGCCAGCAGTCCTAGACTAGCGGCTCCCCACGGTGAGCAGTTCTTC	CASSPRLAAPHGEQFF	many	TRBV6-1	TRBJ2-1	TRBD2
TGTGCCAGTAGTATCGGGGTGGGATACGAGCAGTACTTC	CASSIGVGYEQYF	-	TRBV19	TRBJ2-7	-
TGTGCCAGCAGTTTATATAGTCCCCGGGACAGGGCAGAATCTACCACCTACGAGCAGTACTTC	CASSLYSPRDRAESTTYEQYF	-	TRBV28	TRBJ2-7	TRBD1
TGTGCCAGCAGCCTTGGACAGATCAATCAGCCCCAGCATTTT	CASSLGQINQPQHF	many	TRBV7-8	TRBJ1-5	-
TGTGCCAGCAGCGTCTCCGGGAGATACGAGCAGTACTTC	CASSVSGRYEQYF	many	TRBV7-9	TRBJ2-7	-
TGCGCCAGCAGCCAAGCGGTGGAGCGGGAGTCCTACGAGCAGTACTTC	CASSQAVERESYEQYF	many	TRBV4-1	TRBJ2-7	TRBD2
TGCGCCAGCAGCTTTAACCCCTTCCTAGCGGGAGGTGACCAAGAGACCCAGTACTTC	CASSFNPFLAGGDQETQYF	few	TRBV5-1	TRBJ2-5	TRBD2
TGCAGTGCTAGGTTCTTGGAGACCCAGTACTTC	CSARFLETQYF	-	TRBV20-1	TRBJ2-5	-
TGTGCCAGCAGGACAGGGGGGAACACCGGGGAGCTGTTTTTT	CASRTGGNTGELFF	many	TRBV6-2/TRBV6-3	TRBJ2-2	TRBD1
TGTGCCAGCAGCCGAGGACAGATTCTTTCCTACAATGAGCAGTTCTTC	CASSRGQILSYNEQFF	many	TRBV11-2	TRBJ2-1	-
TGTGCCAGCAGCGAGACTACGGATGAAAAACTGTTTTTT	CASSETTDEKLFF	-	TRBV7-9	TRBJ1-4	-
TGCAGTGCTAGAGATCAGCGGAGAGCCGACGGGGAGCTGTTTTTT	CSARDQRRADGELFF	few	TRBV20-1	TRBJ2-2	-
TGTGCCAGCAGCCCCTCCGAAAGCGGGAGGCAGTATTTT	CASSPSESGRQYF	-	TRBV7-9	TRBJ2-3	TRBD2
TGTGCCAGCAGGGGACTCCTCCCAGATACGCAGTATTTT	CASRGLLPDTQYF	few	TRBV7-2	TRBJ2-3	-
TGTGCCAGCAGCTTAGGTCTGGCGGGGGGGGCGGATACGCAGTATTTT	CASSLGLAGGADTQYF	many	TRBV7-2	TRBJ2-3	TRBD2
TGTGCCAGCAGCCAAAAGCCAGATGGGGCCGGGGAGCTGTTTTTT	CASSQKPDGAGELFF	many	TRBV4-2	TRBJ2-2	-
TGTGCCAGCAGCCCTAGGCGCGGGAGGGTGGATACGCAGTATTTT	CASSPRRGRVDTQYF	few	TRBV13	TRBJ2-3	TRBD2
TGTGCCAGCAGCCTACCGACCAGTACAGATACGCAGTATTTT	CASSLPTSTDTQYF	few	TRBV7-2	TRBJ2-3	-
TGCGCCAGCAGCTCCGACGGTTATCAGCCCCAGCATTTT	CASSSDGYQPQHF	many	TRBV5-1	TRBJ1-5	-
TGTGCCAGCAGCCCAGGGACAGGGGGCGTCATATACGAGCAGTACTTC	CASSPGTGGVIYEQYF	-	TRBV5-6	TRBJ2-7	TRBD1